This is a list of T cell receptor beta chains from one sample in a study of post-analysis software for immune sequencing data. TCRdb reanalysed the PCR reads using MiXCR and keeps one entry per CDR3 protein. Of 400,000 to 500,000 distinct CDR3 sequences in the sample, 39% were seen once. Source material: blood. Receptors were obtained from a girl aged 2 to 10 with multiple sclerosis. The CDR3 runs from the conserved cysteine through the conserved F or W. D genes are given only for firm matches. The size field is filled for only some rows; it gives once, few, many or a size class.

J,size,V,D,DNA,CDR3
TRBJ2-1,NA,TRBV20-1,NA,TGCAGTGCTAGAGATCTCTTGTCGTATCGGGAGCAGTTCTTC,CSARDLLSYREQFF
TRBJ2-7,few,TRBV5-5,TRBD2,TGTGCCAGCAGCTTGTCTAGCGGGAGTCCCTACGAGCAGTACTTC,CASSLSSGSPYEQYF
TRBJ2-1,few,TRBV20-1,TRBD2,TGCAGTGCTAGAGGACTAGCTGGAAGGACCTACAATGAGCAGTTCTTC,CSARGLAGRTYNEQFF
TRBJ2-1,NA,TRBV11-2,NA,TGTGCCAGCAGCTTAGGCAGTCAGTCCTACAATGAGCAGTTCTTC,CASSLGSQSYNEQFF
TRBJ1-2,NA,TRBV29-1,NA,TGCAGCGCTGGACAGCTCGACTATGGCTACACCTTC,CSAGQLDYGYTF
TRBJ1-2,few,TRBV5-1,NA,TGCGCCAGCAGCTTGGAAAGGGGCGCTGGCTATGGCTACACCTTC,CASSLERGAGYGYTF
TRBJ2-5,NA,TRBV28,TRBD2,TGTGCCAGCAGTATAGGGGTTTGGCTAGCGGGGGAGCAAGAGACCCAGTACTTC,CASSIGVWLAGEQETQYF
TRBJ2-7,NA,TRBV20-1,NA,TGCAGTGCTAGCTCCGACTACTCCTACGAGCAGTACTTC,CSASSDYSYEQYF
TRBJ2-2,NA,TRBV7-2,TRBD1,TGTGCCAGCAAGGAGACAGGGAATACCGGGGAGCTGTTTTTT,CASKETGNTGELFF
TRBJ2-5,NA,TRBV29-1,TRBD1,TGCAGCGTTGAACACAGGGGGGAGACCCAGTACTTC,CSVEHRGETQYF
TRBJ2-7,NA,TRBV27,TRBD2,TGTGCCAGCAGCTGGGGGTTGGCGGGAGGGCACGAGCAGTACTTC,CASSWGLAGGHEQYF
TRBJ2-1,NA,TRBV11-1,TRBD2,TGTGCCAGCAGCGACCCAGCGGGAGGGGGTCGTGAGCAGTTCTTC,CASSDPAGGGREQFF
TRBJ2-4,NA,TRBV5-1,TRBD2,TGCGCCAGCAGCCCCCGCTCGGGGGGAGCCAAAAACATTCGGTACTTC,CASSPRSGGAKNIRYF
TRBJ2-7,few,TRBV20-1,TRBD1,TGCAGTGCGCGGCGGGGACAGGTCCCATCCTACGAGCAGTACTTC,CSARRGQVPSYEQYF
TRBJ2-7,few,TRBV7-2,NA,TGTGCCAGCAGCTTAGCCCCCTTCTACGAGCAGTACTTC,CASSLAPFYEQYF
TRBJ1-2,NA,TRBV29-1,TRBD1,TGCAGCGTTGAAGTTCCTAGCCTTGGACAGGGGAGATATGGCTACACCTTC,CSVEVPSLGQGRYGYTF
TRBJ1-5,NA,TRBV12-3/TRBV12-4,TRBD1,TGTGCCAGCAGACTACAGGGGTCGGGCAATCAGCCCCAGCATTTT,CASRLQGSGNQPQHF
TRBJ1-5,once,TRBV7-2,NA,TGTGCCAGCAGCTTAGTTCGGGGGAGTCGTGATAGCAACTTTGTCCAGCATTTT,CASSLVRGSRDSNFVQHF
TRBJ1-4,few,TRBV12-3/TRBV12-4,NA,TGTGCCAGCAGTTTCTCGACTAATGAAAAACTGTTTTTT,CASSFSTNEKLFF
TRBJ2-7,few,TRBV20-1,NA,TGCAGTGCTTTAAGTAATCTCGAGCAGTACTTC,CSALSNLEQYF
TRBJ2-1,NA,TRBV27,NA,TGTGCCAGCAGCTGGGGATTTAGCACGGGGCAGAATGAGCAGTTCTTC,CASSWGFSTGQNEQFF
TRBJ1-5,NA,TRBV12-3/TRBV12-4,NA,TGTGCCAGCAGCAGCGGAACACATGAAAAGCATTTT,CASSSGTHEKHF
TRBJ2-7,NA,TRBV18,NA,TGTGCCAGCTCACCAGGCGGTAGCAGGTTGGCCCAGTACTTC,CASSPGGSRLAQYF
TRBJ2-7,NA,TRBV27,TRBD2,TGTGCCAGCAGTTTATTCCGGACTAGCGGGAGGACCTACGAGCAGTACTTC,CASSLFRTSGRTYEQYF
TRBJ2-5,few,TRBV5-1,NA,TGCGCCAGCAGCTTGCCAATGGTACGAGAGACCCAGTACTTC,CASSLPMVRETQYF
TRBJ2-2,few,TRBV29-1,NA,TGCAGCGTTGACCCGCTTAGCACCGGGGAGCTGTTTTTT,CSVDPLSTGELFF
TRBJ2-5,NA,TRBV7-2,NA,TGTGCCAGCAGCCCTCCCTGGGAGCCCAAAGAGACCCAGTACTTC,CASSPPWEPKETQYF
TRBJ2-1,few,TRBV12-3/TRBV12-4,NA,TGTGCCAGCAGTTTGTCCGGGACCCCTTCCTACAATGAGCAGTTCTTC,CASSLSGTPSYNEQFF
TRBJ2-7,once,TRBV19,NA,TGTGCCAGTAGCAAGGCCCTACAGGGCTACGAGCAGTACTTC,CASSKALQGYEQYF
TRBJ2-7,NA,TRBV4-3,TRBD2,TGCGCCAGCAGCCAACTTAGCGGGAGTTCCTACGAGCAGTACTTC,CASSQLSGSSYEQYF
TRBJ1-5,NA,TRBV28,NA,TGTGCCAGCAGTTTATTAGGACACAATCAGCCCCAGCATTTT,CASSLLGHNQPQHF
TRBJ2-1,few,TRBV20-1,NA,TGCAGTGGCGGGCGCTTGGTCAGCAATGAGCAGTTCTTC,CSGGRLVSNEQFF
TRBJ2-1,few,TRBV5-6,TRBD2,TGTACCAGCAGCTTGTATAGCGGGAGGGAAAACAATGAGCAGTTCTTC,CTSSLYSGRENNEQFF
TRBJ2-1,many,TRBV4-3,NA,TGCGCCAGCAGCCAAGCAGAGGGAGTCTACAATGAGCAGTTCTTC,CASSQAEGVYNEQFF
TRBJ2-1,NA,TRBV9,NA,TGTGCCAGCAGCGTAGGTTCGAAAGAACAGTTCTTC,CASSVGSKEQFF
TRBJ1-1,few,TRBV7-9,NA,TGTGCCAGCAGCTTAATGGGGATGGGTGAAGCTTTCTTT,CASSLMGMGEAFF
TRBJ2-5,NA,TRBV7-2,TRBD2,TGTGCCAGCAGCACTAGGGCGGGGGGTAGCGGCGAGACCCAGTACTTC,CASSTRAGGSGETQYF
TRBJ2-1,NA,TRBV27,NA,TGTGCCAACAGCGCAGCCTACAATGAGCAGTTCTTC,CANSAAYNEQFF
TRBJ2-1,NA,TRBV6-2/TRBV6-3,NA,TGTGCCAGCAGTTCCTCCTTGAGCGGGCTCCCATACAATGAGCAGTTCTTC,CASSSSLSGLPYNEQFF
TRBJ2-5,NA,TRBV28,TRBD2,TGTGCCAGCAGCCTCGGTCTAGCGGGGGCGTACTTC,CASSLGLAGAYF
TRBJ2-5,few,TRBV18,NA,TGTGCCAGCTCACCGGGGCACGGCCAAGAGACCCAGTACTTC,CASSPGHGQETQYF
TRBJ2-5,NA,TRBV20-1,NA,TGCAGTGCTCCTCCCTGGACGGGTCAAGAGACCCAGTACTTC,CSAPPWTGQETQYF
TRBJ2-7,few,TRBV2,NA,TGTGCCAGCAAAGCCCCGACCTTCGGCGAGCAGTACTTC,CASKAPTFGEQYF
TRBJ2-7,NA,TRBV6-2/TRBV6-3,NA,TGTGCCAGCAGTTGGGCGGGGATCTACGAGCAGTACTTC,CASSWAGIYEQYF
TRBJ1-3,NA,TRBV10-3,NA,TGTGCCATCAGTGAGATTACCTCTGGAAACACCATATATTTT,CAISEITSGNTIYF
TRBJ1-1,few,TRBV7-2,NA,TGTGCCAGCAGCTTACGCACAGGTTTGACTGAAGCTTTCTTT,CASSLRTGLTEAFF
TRBJ1-1,few,TRBV5-1,TRBD1,TGCGCCAGCGCGCCGGGACAGGGGGACACTGAAGCTTTCTTT,CASAPGQGDTEAFF